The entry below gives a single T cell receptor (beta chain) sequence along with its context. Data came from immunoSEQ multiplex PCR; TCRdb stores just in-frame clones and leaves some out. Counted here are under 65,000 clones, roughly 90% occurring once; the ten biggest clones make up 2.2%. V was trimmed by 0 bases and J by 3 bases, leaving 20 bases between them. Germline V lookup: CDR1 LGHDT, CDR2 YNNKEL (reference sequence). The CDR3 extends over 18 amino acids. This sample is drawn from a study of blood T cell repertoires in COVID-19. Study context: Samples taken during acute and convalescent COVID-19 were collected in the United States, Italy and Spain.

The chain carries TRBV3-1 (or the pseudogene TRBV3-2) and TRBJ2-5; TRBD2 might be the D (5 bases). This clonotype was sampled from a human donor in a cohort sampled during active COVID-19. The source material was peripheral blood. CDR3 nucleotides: TGTGCCAGCAGCCAAGATCCCGGGGAGCAGGATGCTGAAGAGACCCAGTACTTC. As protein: CASSQDPGEQDAEETQYF.